Shown below are 31 T cell receptor beta chains from a single sample sequenced in a study of response to subunit inactivated influenza vaccine. TCRdb redid the calling of the RT-PCR reads with MiXCR, one entry per CDR3 protein. The sample yields hundreds of thousands of distinct CDR3 sequences, around 11% seen once. This same sample was also part of a study on T cells expressing NK-cell markers. As that study records: Libraries used 5'RACE template switching adding universal primer site and UMIs.

Sequencing used PBMCs from blood, obtained on the day of vaccination. These receptors were taken from a man aged 45-65 years who received an inactivated influenza vaccine.

The chain uses TRBV27 and TRBJ2-3; 13 bases fit TRBD2. Germline assignment: CDR1 MNHEY and CDR2 SMNVEV (reference sequence). V trimming: 4 bases; J trimming: 4 bases; junction bases outside the gene matches: 14. The CDR3 length is 19 residues. The chain's CDR3 is CASSSRLAGGYRPPDTQYF. In DNA, the CDR3 is TGTGCCAGCAGTTCGAGACTAGCGGGGGGATACCGACCTCCAGATACGCAGTATTTT.

This chain connects TRBV20-1 to TRBJ2-7; no clear D. The CDR3 runs to 12 residues. V lost 7 bases and J 0 bases, leaving 10 bases between the germline ends. Germline V gene data show CDR1 as DFQATT and CDR2 as SNEGSKA (reference sequence). CDR3 sequence (DNA): TGCAGTGGGACCAGGACCTCCTACGAGCAGTACTTC. Translating it yields CSGTRTSYEQYF.

This clonotype was observed a handful of times. This chain links TRBV7-3 with TRBJ2-5; 11 bases line up with TRBD2. With V trimmed by 5 bases and J by 5 bases, 7 bases remained unmatched. The length of the CDR3 is 15 residues. The germline V gene encodes CDR1 SGHTA and CDR2 FQGTGA. The CDR3 loop is CASSMGLAEGETQYF. CDR3 DNA: TGTGCCAGCAGCATGGGACTAGCGGAAGGGGAGACCCAGTACTTC.

Only a few counts were recorded for this clonotype. V usage is TRBV7-2 and J usage is TRBJ1-3, with no clear D. V shed 3 bases and J shed 7 bases, with 10 bases lying between them. CDR1 SGHTA and CDR2 FQGNSA come from the germline V gene. The CDR3 is 13 amino acids. In DNA, the CDR3 is TGTGCCAGCAGCTTGCTCTCCCCCAACACCATATATTTT. It encodes CASSLLSPNTIYF. The full variable domain, with the rest looked up from reference TRBV7-2 and TRBJ1-3, is GAGVSQSPSNKVTEKGKDVELRCDPISGHTALYWYRQSLGQGLEFLIYFQGNSAPDKSGLPSDRFSAERTGGSVSTLTIQRTQQEDSAVYLCASSLLSPNTIYFGEGSWLTVV.

This clonotype has more than one count but fewer than ten. The genes are TRBV5-1 and TRBJ1-1, with D possibly TRBD1 on 6 matching bases. The CDR3 extends over 12 amino acids. Looked up from germline, CDR1 is SGHRS and CDR2 is YFSETQ. The ends were cut back, 4 bases at V and 8 bases at J, with 12 bases in the middle. The CDR3 sequence is CASSQTGREAFF. The CDR3 DNA sequence: TGCGCCAGCAGCCAAACAGGGCGAGAAGCTTTCTTT. Combining the CDR3 with reference TRBV5-1 and TRBJ1-1 gives the whole variable domain KAGVTQTPRYLIKTRGQQVTLSCSPISGHRSVSWYQQTPGQGLQFLFEYFSETQRNKGNFPGRFSGRQFSNSRSEMNVSTLELGDSALYLCASSQTGREAFFGQGTRLTVV.

This clonotype was detected ten times or more. V and J are TRBV5-1 and TRBJ2-5; 10 nucleotides line up with TRBD2. The CDR3 loop spans 15 amino acids. V shed 4 bases, J shed 2 bases, and the junction held 5 bases outside the gene matches. Germline V gives CDR1 SGHRS, CDR2 YFSETQ. CDR3 in amino acids: CASSLSSGGQETQYF. The CDR3 nucleotides read TGCGCCAGCAGCCTATCTAGCGGGGGACAAGAGACCCAGTACTTC.

The V and J genes are TRBV6-1 and TRBJ1-2; tentative D call: TRBD1 (5 bases). V was cut by 2 bases and J by 3 bases, with 13 bases left in between. This CDR3 comprises 15 residues. Germline-derived CDR1 and CDR2 are MNHNS and SASEGT. DNA of the CDR3: TGTGCCAGCAGTGAATTACGAGGGGTCGACTATGGCTACACCTTC. This sequence encodes CASSELRGVDYGYTF.

This clonotype appeared a few times. The V call is TRBV6-2 or TRBV6-3, the J call TRBJ2-3, with 8 positions matching TRBD1. V shed 6 bases and J 4 bases; nucleotides not matched to a gene: 9. The CDR3 covers 15 residues. Germline V gene data show CDR1 as MNHEY and CDR2 as SVGEGT. CDR3 coding DNA: TGTGCCAGCAGAGAGGACAGGGATGCGGCAGATACGCAGTATTTT. Its protein product is CASREDRDAADTQYF.

This chain links TRBV24-1 with TRBJ1-2; D ambiguous. The V gene's germline CDR1 is KGHDR and CDR2 SFDVKD. The CDR3 consists of 13 residues. V was shortened by 5 bases and J by 1 base, with 7 bases between the two germline ends. CDR3 nucleotides: TGTGCCACCAGTGTGGGAGGTAACTATGGCTACACCTTC. Translated, it gives CATSVGGNYGYTF.

The V call is TRBV29-1, the J call TRBJ1-2; 9 bases align to TRBD1. Germline loops: CDR1 SQVTM, CDR2 ANQGSEA. V was pared by 3 bases and J by 6 bases, with 2 bases of the junction left unmatched. CDR3 length equals 12 residues. CDR3 loop: CSVDRQGDGYTF. For the CDR3, the DNA is TGCAGCGTTGACAGACAGGGGGATGGCTACACCTTC. The full variable domain, completed using reference TRBV29-1 and TRBJ1-2, is SAVISQKPSRDICQRGTSLTIQCQVDSQVTMMFWYRQQPGQSLTLIATANQGSEATYESGFVIDKFPISRPNLTFSTLTVSNMSPEDSSIYLCSVDRQGDGYTFGSGTRLTVV.

The chain combines TRBV7-2 with TRBJ2-6; D is unclear. Looked up from germline, CDR1 is SGHTA and CDR2 is FQGNSA. The V end lost 2 bases, the J end lost 2 bases, and 10 bases lay between the germline ends. The CDR3 has 16 residues. The CDR3 DNA follows: TGTGCCAGCAGCTTATTTCGTGCCGCTGGGGCCAACGTCCTGACTTTC. It yields the protein CASSLFRAAGANVLTF.

In its sample, this clonotype was seen a few times. The rearrangement links TRBV27 to TRBJ1-2; TRBD1 agrees at 11 bases. CDR1 and CDR2 (germline): MNHEY, SMNVEV (reference sequence). V shed 6 bases, J shed 8 bases, and the junction held 5 bases outside the gene matches. The CDR3 is 13 residues long. The CDR3 nucleotides read TGTGCCAGCAGAGGACAGGGGGCGGGAGGCTACACCTTC. It specifies CASRGQGAGGYTF.

The chain couples TRBV9 to TRBJ2-3; 7 positions match TRBD2. V lost 0 bases to trimming and J lost 5 bases; unmatched junction nucleotides: 12. Germline assignment: CDR1 SGDLS and CDR2 YYNGEE. The CDR3 has 17 residues. The CDR3 DNA sequence: TGTGCCAGCAGCGTAGGATTGAGAAAGCGGACTAGAGATACGCAGTATTTT. This translates into CASSVGLRKRTRDTQYF.

About this clonotype: This may arise from a read error, as a much more abundant clone is one base away. The chain joins TRBV20-1 to TRBJ2-3, with D perhaps TRBD1 (5 bases). Deletions cut 3 bases from V and 4 bases from J, with 11 bases between. The germline V gene has CDR1 DFQATT and CDR2 SNEGSKA (reference sequence). This CDR3 is 13 amino acids long. CDR3 coding DNA: TGCAGTGCTAGTCGATGGGGCCCAGATACGCAGTATTTT. Translated: CSASRWGPDTQYF.

The chain carries TRBV7-9 and TRBJ1-2; D gene uncertain. Germline assignment: CDR1 SEHNR and CDR2 FQNEAQ (reference sequence). Trimming removed 1 base at V and 7 bases at J, with 10 bases between. The CDR3 length is 13 residues. The CDR3 nucleotides read TGTGCCAGCAGCTTAGGAAAGGCGTTTGGCTACACCTTC. This translates into CASSLGKAFGYTF. Supplemented by reference TRBV7-9 and TRBJ1-2, the full variable domain reads DTGVSQNPRHKITKRGQNVTFRCDPISEHNRLYWYRQTLGQGPEFLTYFQNEAQLEKSRLLSDRFSAERPKGSFSTLEIQRTEQGDSAMYLCASSLGKAFGYTFGSGTRLTVV.

This clonotype was counted a few times. The chain recombines TRBV30 with TRBJ1-4, with D possibly matching TRBD1 (6 bases). CDR1 and CDR2 from the germline V gene are GTSNPN and SVGIG (reference sequence). The length of the CDR3 is 14 residues. Trimming pared 0 bases from V and 8 bases from J, leaving 13 bases between. CDR3 loop: CAWSVHGGTEKLFF. The CDR3 region has the DNA TGTGCCTGGAGTGTTCACGGAGGGACAGAAAAACTGTTTTTT. Full variable domain (rest looked up from reference TRBV30 and TRBJ1-4): SQTIHQWPATLVQPVGSPLSLECTVEGTSNPNLYWYRQAAGRGLQLLFYSVGIGQISSEVPQNLSASRPQDRQFILSSKKLLLSDSGFYLCAWSVHGGTEKLFFGSGTQLSVL.

This clonotype has just a few counts. The CDR3 spells CSATGTANQPQHF. In DNA form, the CDR3 reads TGCAGTGCTACCGGGACAGCTAATCAGCCCCAGCATTTT. The rearrangement uses TRBV20-1 and TRBJ1-5; 7 bases are a match to TRBD1. The germline V gene has CDR1 DFQATT and CDR2 SNEGSKA (reference sequence). The CDR3 has 13 amino acids. V gave up 4 bases and J gave up 4 bases; unmatched junction bases: 4.

Many counts were recorded for this clonotype. This chain uses TRBV6-6 with TRBJ2-1; 7 positions agree with TRBD1. Germline CDR1 and CDR2: MNHNY and SVGAGI (reference sequence). The CDR3 is 14 residues long. The V gene end was trimmed by 6 bases and the J gene end by 4 bases; junction bases not matched to a gene: 6. CDR3: CASRLTTGYNEQFF. CDR3 coding DNA: TGTGCCAGCAGACTAACGACAGGGTACAATGAGCAGTTCTTC.

The genes are TRBV10-2 and TRBJ2-7, with 10 bases matching TRBD2. This CDR3 is 18 amino acids long. Per germline, CDR1 WSHSY and CDR2 SAAADI. V lost 0 bases to trimming and J lost 3 bases; unmatched junction nucleotides: 11. The CDR3 region is CASSESVLAGGYHYEQYF. CDR3 nucleotide sequence: TGCGCCAGCAGTGAGTCGGTCTTAGCGGGGGGCTACCACTACGAGCAGTACTTC.

The chain links TRBV7-9 to TRBJ2-3; D is unresolved. Germline CDR1 reads SEHNR; CDR2 reads FQNEAQ (reference sequence). This CDR3 has 14 amino acids. Trimming left V 1 base short and J 5 bases short, with 10 bases between. The CDR3 protein is CASSLGSSLDTQYF. DNA of the CDR3: TGTGCCAGCAGCTTAGGGTCCAGCCTAGATACGCAGTATTTT.

This clonotype was counted a few times. The J gene is TRBJ2-1, the V gene TRBV7-9; tentatively, D is TRBD2 (6 bases). Germline lookup yields CDR1 SEHNR and CDR2 FQNEAQ (reference sequence). The CDR3 extends over 16 amino acids. Deletions cut 0 bases from V and 8 bases from J, with 17 bases between. Here the CDR3 reads CASSLAQRADLHEQFF. The CDR3 nucleotides read TGTGCCAGCAGCTTAGCCCAGCGGGCCGACCTCCATGAGCAGTTCTTC.

V gene TRBV3-1 combines with J gene TRBJ1-4; 7 positions match TRBD1. Germline-derived CDR1 and CDR2 are LGHDT and YNNKEL (reference sequence). The CDR3 has 14 amino acids. V lost 4 bases and J lost 4; bases outside the gene matches: 3. The CDR3 coding sequence is TGTGCCAGCAGCCGGGACAGCTATAATGAAAAACTGTTTTTT. Its protein product is CASSRDSYNEKLFF.

This clonotype came up many times. V gene TRBV5-6 combines with J gene TRBJ2-7, with D maybe TRBD2 (6 bases). CDR3 length equals 14 residues. The V and J ends lost 0 bases and 6 bases respectively, with 13 bases between them. Per the germline V gene, CDR1 is SGHDT and CDR2 is YYEEEE. CDR3 in amino acids: CASSLVGEVIEQYF. The CDR3 DNA is TGTGCCAGCAGCTTGGTGGGGGAGGTGATCGAGCAGTACTTC.

This clonotype was counted a few times. The genes are TRBV5-1 and TRBJ2-2; D is perhaps TRBD1 or TRBD2 (7 bases each). Looked up from germline, CDR1 is SGHRS and CDR2 is YFSETQ. The CDR3 spans 16 residues. V was trimmed by 0 bases and J by 2 bases, leaving 11 bases between them. Here the CDR3 DNA reads TGCGCCAGCAGCTTGGGACAGGGACTAAACACCGGGGAGCTGTTTTTT. Encoded protein: CASSLGQGLNTGELFF.

This clonotype was picked up many times. The rearrangement links TRBV19 to TRBJ1-4; possible D gene TRBD1, 5 bases. Trimming cost V 5 bases and J 5 bases, with 12 bases left between them. This CDR3 region has 14 residues. The germline CDR1 and CDR2 sequences are LNHDA and SQIVND (reference sequence). Here the CDR3 DNA reads TGTGCCAGTAGTCCCGGGACGGTGAATGAAAAACTGTTTTTT. As protein: CASSPGTVNEKLFF.

There are a few counts of this clonotype. V gene TRBV7-2 combines with J gene TRBJ2-7; D gene unclear. The CDR3 is 14 residues long. The V and J ends lost 1 base and 0 bases respectively, with 7 bases between them. Germline V gene data show CDR1 as SGHTA and CDR2 as FQGNSA. DNA of the CDR3: TGTGCCAGCAGCTTAGAGGCCAACTCCTACGAGCAGTACTTC. Translating it yields CASSLEANSYEQYF.

The J gene is TRBJ2-5, the V gene TRBV5-1; TRBD1 agrees at 8 bases. Trimming at V came to 0 bases and at J to 5 bases, leaving 6 bases not matched to a gene. Germline V gene lookup returns CDR1 SGHRS and CDR2 YFSETQ. This CDR3 spans 15 amino acids. CDR3 in DNA: TGCGCCAGCAGCTTGGACGGACAGGGTGGCGAGACCCAGTACTTC. Encoded protein: CASSLDGQGGETQYF. The full variable domain, with the rest looked up from reference TRBV5-1 and TRBJ2-5, is KAGVTQTPRYLIKTRGQQVTLSCSPISGHRSVSWYQQTPGQGLQFLFEYFSETQRNKGNFPGRFSGRQFSNSRSEMNVSTLELGDSALYLCASSLDGQGGETQYFGPGTRLLVL.

This clonotype showed up many times. The rearrangement uses TRBV7-2 and TRBJ2-7; D is perhaps TRBD2 (6 bases). The V gene lost 2 bases and the J gene lost 4 bases, with 15 bases spanning the gap. The CDR3 is 15 residues long. CDR1 is SGHTA, CDR2 FQGNSA, per germline. The CDR3 DNA reads TGTGCCAGCAGCTTAAATGAGGCGGGGAGATACGAGCAGTACTTC. This sequence encodes CASSLNEAGRYEQYF.

This clonotype was detected only a few times. The chain uses TRBV19 and TRBJ2-7; 10 bases align to TRBD1. J lost 0 bases, V lost 4 bases, and 6 bases had no gene match. Germline V CDR1 and CDR2: LNHDA, SQIVND (reference sequence). The CDR3 covers 16 residues. The CDR3 reads CASSTWDRGNSYEQYF. The CDR3 nucleotides read TGTGCCAGTAGTACGTGGGACAGGGGAAACTCCTACGAGCAGTACTTC.

In this sample, this clonotype turned up a few times. This rearrangement joins TRBV7-9 to TRBJ2-7; D uncertain. Trimming cost V 7 bases and J 3 bases, with 19 bases left between them. The CDR3 totals 15 residues. Germline CDR1 and CDR2: SEHNR and FQNEAQ (reference sequence). The DNA of the CDR3 is TGTGCCAGCACCCTCAACCCCGGGCAGAGCTACGAGCAGTACTTC. Amino acids: CASTLNPGQSYEQYF.

This clonotype turned up a few times. The genes are TRBV12-3 or TRBV12-4 and TRBJ1-2, with 8 nucleotides matching TRBD1. This CDR3 has 12 amino acids. V was pared by 5 bases and J by 14 bases, with 10 bases of the junction left unmatched. CDR3 protein: CASSPTWDRQTF. CDR3 coding DNA: TGTGCCAGCAGTCCCACCTGGGACAGGCAAACCTTC.